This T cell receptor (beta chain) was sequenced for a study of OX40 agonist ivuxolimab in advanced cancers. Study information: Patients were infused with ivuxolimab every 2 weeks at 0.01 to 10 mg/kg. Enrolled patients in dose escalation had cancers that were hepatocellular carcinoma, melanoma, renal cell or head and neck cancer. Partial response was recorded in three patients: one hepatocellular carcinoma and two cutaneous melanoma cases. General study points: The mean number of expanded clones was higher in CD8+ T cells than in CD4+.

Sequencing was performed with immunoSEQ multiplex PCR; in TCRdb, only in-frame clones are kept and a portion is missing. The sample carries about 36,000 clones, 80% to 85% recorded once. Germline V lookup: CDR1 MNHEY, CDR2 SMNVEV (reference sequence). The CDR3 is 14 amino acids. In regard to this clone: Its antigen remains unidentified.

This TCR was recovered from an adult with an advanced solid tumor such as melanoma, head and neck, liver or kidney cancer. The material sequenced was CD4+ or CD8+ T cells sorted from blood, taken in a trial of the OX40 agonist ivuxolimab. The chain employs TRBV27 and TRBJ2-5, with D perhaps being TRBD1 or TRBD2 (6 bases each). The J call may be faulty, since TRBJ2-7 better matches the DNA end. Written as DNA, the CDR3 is TGTGCCAGCAGCGGACAGACTAGCTCCTACGAGCAGTACTTC. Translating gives CASSGQTSSYEQYF.